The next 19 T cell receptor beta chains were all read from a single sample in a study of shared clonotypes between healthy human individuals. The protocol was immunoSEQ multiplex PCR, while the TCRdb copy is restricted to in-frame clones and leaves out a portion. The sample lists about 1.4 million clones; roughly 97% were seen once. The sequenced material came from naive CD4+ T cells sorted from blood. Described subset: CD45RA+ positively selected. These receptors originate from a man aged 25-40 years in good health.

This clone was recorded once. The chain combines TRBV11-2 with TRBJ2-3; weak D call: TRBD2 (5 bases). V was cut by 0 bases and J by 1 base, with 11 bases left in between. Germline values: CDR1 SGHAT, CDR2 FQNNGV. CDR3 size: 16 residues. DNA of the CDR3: TGTGCCAGCAGCTTAGACCAGGCGGGTGGCACAGATACGCAGTATTTT. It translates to CASSLDQAGGTDTQYF. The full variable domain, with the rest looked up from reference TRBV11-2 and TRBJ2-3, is EAGVAQSPRYKIIEKRQSVAFWCNPISGHATLYWYQQILGQGPKLLIQFQNNGVVDDSQLPKDRFSAERLKGVDSTLKIQPAKLEDSAVYLCASSLDQAGGTDTQYFGPGTRLTVL.

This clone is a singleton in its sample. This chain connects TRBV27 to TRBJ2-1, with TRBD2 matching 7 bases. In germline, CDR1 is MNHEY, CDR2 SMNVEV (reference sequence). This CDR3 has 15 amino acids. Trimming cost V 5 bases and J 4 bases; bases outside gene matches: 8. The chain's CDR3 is CASSPSVGGYNEQFF. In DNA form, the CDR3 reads TGTGCCAGCAGTCCCTCGGTGGGAGGGTACAATGAGCAGTTCTTC.

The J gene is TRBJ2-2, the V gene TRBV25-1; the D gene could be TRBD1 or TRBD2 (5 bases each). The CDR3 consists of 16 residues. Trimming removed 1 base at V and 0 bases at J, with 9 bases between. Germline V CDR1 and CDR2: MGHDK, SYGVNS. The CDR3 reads CASSESGTANTGELFF. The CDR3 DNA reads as TGTGCCAGCAGTGAATCAGGGACCGCGAACACCGGGGAGCTGTTTTTT. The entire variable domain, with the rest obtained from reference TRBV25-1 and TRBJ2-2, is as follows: EADIYQTPRYLVIGTGKKITLECSQTMGHDKMYWYQQDPGMELHLIHYSYGVNSTEKGDLSSESTVSRIRTEHFPLTLESARPSHTSQYLCASSESGTANTGELFFGEGSRLTVL.

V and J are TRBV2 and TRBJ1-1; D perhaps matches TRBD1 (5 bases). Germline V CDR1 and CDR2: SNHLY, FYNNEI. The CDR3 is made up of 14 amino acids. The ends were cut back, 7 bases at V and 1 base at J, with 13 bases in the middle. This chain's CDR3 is CASKTGTENTEAFF. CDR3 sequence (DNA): TGTGCCAGCAAAACCGGGACGGAGAACACTGAAGCTTTCTTT.

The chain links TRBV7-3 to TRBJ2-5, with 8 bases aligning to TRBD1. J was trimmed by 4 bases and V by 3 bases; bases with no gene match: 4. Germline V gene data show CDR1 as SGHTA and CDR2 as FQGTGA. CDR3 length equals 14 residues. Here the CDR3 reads CASSFGDRGETQYF. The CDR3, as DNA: TGTGCCAGCAGCTTCGGAGACAGGGGAGAGACCCAGTACTTC.

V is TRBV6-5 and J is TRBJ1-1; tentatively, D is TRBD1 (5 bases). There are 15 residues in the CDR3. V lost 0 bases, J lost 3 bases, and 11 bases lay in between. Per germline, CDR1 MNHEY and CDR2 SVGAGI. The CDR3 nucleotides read TGTGCCAGCAGTTACTCGGGGAGGGGATACACTGAAGCTTTCTTT. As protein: CASSYSGRGYTEAFF.

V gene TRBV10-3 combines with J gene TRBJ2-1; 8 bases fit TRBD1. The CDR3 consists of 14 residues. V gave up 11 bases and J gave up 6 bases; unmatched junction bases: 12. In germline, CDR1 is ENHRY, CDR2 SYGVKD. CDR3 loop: CAPYWQGASNEQFF. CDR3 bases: TGTGCCCCTTATTGGCAGGGGGCTAGCAATGAGCAGTTCTTC.

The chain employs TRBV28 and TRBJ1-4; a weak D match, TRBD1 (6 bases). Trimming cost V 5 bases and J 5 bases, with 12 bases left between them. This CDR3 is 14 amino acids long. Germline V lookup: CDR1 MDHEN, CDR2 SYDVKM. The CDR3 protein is CASSRDRRNEKLFF. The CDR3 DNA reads TGTGCCAGCAGTAGAGACAGGCGGAATGAAAAACTGTTTTTT.

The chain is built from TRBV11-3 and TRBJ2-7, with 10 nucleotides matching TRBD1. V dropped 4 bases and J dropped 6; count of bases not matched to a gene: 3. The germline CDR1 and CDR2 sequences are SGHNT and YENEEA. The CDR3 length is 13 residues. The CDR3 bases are TGTGCCAGCAGCTCAAGGGACAGGGGCGAGCAGTACTTC. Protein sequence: CASSSRDRGEQYF.

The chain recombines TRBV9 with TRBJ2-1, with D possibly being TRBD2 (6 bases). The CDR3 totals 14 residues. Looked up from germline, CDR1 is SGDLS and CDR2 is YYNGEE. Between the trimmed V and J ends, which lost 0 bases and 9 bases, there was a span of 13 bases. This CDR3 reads CASSVDGGSGEQFF. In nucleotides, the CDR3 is TGTGCCAGCAGCGTAGATGGGGGGTCGGGTGAGCAGTTCTTC. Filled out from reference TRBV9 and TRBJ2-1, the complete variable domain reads DSGVTQTPKHLITATGQRVTLRCSPRSGDLSVYWYQQSLDQGLQFLIQYYNGEERAKGNILERFSAQQFPDLHSELNLSSLELGDSALYFCASSVDGGSGEQFFGPGTRLTVL.

Written as DNA, the CDR3 is TGTGCCAGCAGCTTAGCTAGCCGGGGCACCGGGGAGCTGTTTTTT. Amino acid sequence: CASSLASRGTGELFF. This rearrangement joins TRBV7-9 to TRBJ2-2, with a tentative D call TRBD2 (5 bases). The CDR3 contains 15 residues. Germline V CDR1 and CDR2: SEHNR, FQNEAQ (reference sequence). Trimming removed 0 bases from V and 4 bases from J, with 9 bases in between.

Here the CDR3 DNA reads TGTGCCAGCAGCGTAACCGGGACAGGGTTAGAGACCCAGTACTTC. Encoded protein: CASSVTGTGLETQYF. The rearrangement uses TRBV7-7 and TRBJ2-5; 9 positions match TRBD1. The germline V gene has CDR1 SSHAT and CDR2 FNYEAQ (reference sequence). CDR3 length equals 15 residues. The J segment lost 4 bases and the V segment lost 5 bases, leaving 8 bases of the junction unmatched.

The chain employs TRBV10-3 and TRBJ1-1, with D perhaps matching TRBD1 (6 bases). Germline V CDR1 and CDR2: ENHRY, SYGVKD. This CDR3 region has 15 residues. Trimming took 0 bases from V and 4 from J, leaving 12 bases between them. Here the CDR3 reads CAISESRGRGTEAFF. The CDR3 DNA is TGTGCCATCAGTGAGTCGAGAGGCAGGGGCACTGAAGCTTTCTTT.

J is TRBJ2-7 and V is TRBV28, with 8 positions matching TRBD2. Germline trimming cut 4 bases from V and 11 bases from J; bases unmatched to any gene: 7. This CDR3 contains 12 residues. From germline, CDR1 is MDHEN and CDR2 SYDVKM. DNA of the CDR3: TGTGCCAGCAGTTCAATACCGGGACTAGAGTACTTC. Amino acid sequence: CASSSIPGLEYF.

CDR3 DNA: TGTGCCAGCAGCCAAGGATTTGGGGGCACCCGTAAAAACATTCAGTACTTC. Translating it yields CASSQGFGGTRKNIQYF. V usage is TRBV4-2 and J usage is TRBJ2-4, with a possible D match to TRBD1 (6 bases). Germline V lookup: CDR1 LGHNA, CDR2 YNFKEQ. V was shortened by 1 base and J by 4 bases, with 17 bases between the two germline ends. The CDR3 is 17 residues long.

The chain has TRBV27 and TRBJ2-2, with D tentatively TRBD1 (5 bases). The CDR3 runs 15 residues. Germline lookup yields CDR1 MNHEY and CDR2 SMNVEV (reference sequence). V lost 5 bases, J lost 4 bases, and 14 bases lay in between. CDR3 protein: CASSPARVGTGELFF. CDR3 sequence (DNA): TGTGCCAGCAGTCCCGCCAGGGTAGGCACCGGGGAGCTGTTTTTT.

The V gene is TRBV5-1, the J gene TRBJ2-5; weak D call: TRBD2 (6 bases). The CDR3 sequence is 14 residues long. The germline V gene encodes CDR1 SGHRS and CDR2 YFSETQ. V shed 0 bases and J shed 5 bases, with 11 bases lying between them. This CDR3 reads CASSLDGSVETQYF. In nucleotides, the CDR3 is TGCGCCAGCAGCTTGGACGGGAGCGTCGAGACCCAGTACTTC.

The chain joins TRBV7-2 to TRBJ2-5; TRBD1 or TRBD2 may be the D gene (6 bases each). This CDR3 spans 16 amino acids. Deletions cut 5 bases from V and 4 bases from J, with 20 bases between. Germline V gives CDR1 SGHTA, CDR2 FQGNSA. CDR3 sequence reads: CASSPIRGGNGETQYF. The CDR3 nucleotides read TGTGCCAGCAGCCCGATTCGAGGGGGGAACGGAGAGACCCAGTACTTC.

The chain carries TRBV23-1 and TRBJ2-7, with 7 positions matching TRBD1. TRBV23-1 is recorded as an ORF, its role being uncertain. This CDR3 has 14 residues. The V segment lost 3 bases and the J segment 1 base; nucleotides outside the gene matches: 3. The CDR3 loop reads CASSHRDSSYEQYF. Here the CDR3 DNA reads TGCGCCAGCAGTCACCGGGACAGTTCCTACGAGCAGTACTTC.